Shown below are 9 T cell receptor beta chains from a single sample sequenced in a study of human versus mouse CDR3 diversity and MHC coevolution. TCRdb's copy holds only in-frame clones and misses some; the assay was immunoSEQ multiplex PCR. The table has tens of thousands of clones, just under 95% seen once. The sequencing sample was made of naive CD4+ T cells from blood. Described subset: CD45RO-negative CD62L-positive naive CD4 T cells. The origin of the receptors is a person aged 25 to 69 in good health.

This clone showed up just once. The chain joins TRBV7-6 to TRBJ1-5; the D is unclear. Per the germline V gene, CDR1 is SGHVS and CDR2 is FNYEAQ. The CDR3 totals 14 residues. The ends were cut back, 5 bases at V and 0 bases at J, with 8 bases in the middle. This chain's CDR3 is CASSPTDSNQPQHF. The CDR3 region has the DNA TGTGCCAGCAGCCCAACAGATAGCAATCAGCCCCAGCATTTT.

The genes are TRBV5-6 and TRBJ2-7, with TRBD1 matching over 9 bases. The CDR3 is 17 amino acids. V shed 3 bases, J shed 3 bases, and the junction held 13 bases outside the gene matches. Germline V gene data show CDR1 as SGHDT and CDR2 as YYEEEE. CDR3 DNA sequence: TGTGCCAGCAGCTCCCTACCGGGACAGGGTTTTAACTACGAGCAGTACTTC. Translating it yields CASSSLPGQGFNYEQYF.

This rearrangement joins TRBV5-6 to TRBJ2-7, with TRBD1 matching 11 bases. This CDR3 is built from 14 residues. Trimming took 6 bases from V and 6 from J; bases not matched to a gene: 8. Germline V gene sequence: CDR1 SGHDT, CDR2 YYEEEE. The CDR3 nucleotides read TGTGCCAGCACCCTGGGACAGGGGGTTTTCGAGCAGTACTTC. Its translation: CASTLGQGVFEQYF. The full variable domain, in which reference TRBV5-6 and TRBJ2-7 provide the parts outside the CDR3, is DAGVTQSPTHLIKTRGQQVTLRCSPKSGHDTVSWYQQALGQGPQFIFQYYEEEERQRGNFPDRFSGHQFPNYSSELNVNALLLGDSALYLCASTLGQGVFEQYFGPGTRLTVT.

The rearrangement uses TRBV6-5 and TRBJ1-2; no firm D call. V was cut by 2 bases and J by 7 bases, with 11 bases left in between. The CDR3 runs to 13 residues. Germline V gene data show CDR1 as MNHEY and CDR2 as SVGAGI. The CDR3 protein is CASSYGRSFGYTF. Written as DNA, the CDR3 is TGTGCCAGCAGTTACGGCAGGTCATTTGGCTACACCTTC.

The CDR3 sequence: CAWSPGEGEKLFF. The CDR3 DNA sequence: TGTGCCTGGAGTCCCGGGGAGGGTGAAAAACTGTTTTTT. The chain is built from TRBV30 and TRBJ1-4, with D unresolved. CDR1 is GTSNPN and CDR2 is SVGIG in the germline V gene (reference sequence). Trimming stripped 2 bases from V and 7 bases from J, with 11 bases between. The length of the CDR3 is 13 residues.

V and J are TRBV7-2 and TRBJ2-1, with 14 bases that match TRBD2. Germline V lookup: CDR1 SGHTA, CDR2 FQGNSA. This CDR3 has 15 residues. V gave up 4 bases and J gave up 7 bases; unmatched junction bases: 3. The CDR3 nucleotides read TGTGCCAGCAGCTCGACTAGCGGGGGGGGGAATGAGCAGTTCTTC. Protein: CASSSTSGGGNEQFF.

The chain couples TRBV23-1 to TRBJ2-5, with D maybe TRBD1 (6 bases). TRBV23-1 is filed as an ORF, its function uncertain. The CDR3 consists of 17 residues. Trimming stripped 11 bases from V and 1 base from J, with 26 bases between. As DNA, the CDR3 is TGCGCCGGCCTCGCCCGGGACACCGACCCCCGCCAAGAGACCCAGTACTTC. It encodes CAGLARDTDPRQETQYF.

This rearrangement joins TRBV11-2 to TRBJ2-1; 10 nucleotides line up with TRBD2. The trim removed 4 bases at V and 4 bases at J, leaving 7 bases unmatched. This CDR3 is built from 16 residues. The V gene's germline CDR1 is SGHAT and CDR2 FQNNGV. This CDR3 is CASSSISGREYNEQFF. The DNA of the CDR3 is TGTGCCAGCAGCTCGATCAGCGGGAGGGAGTACAATGAGCAGTTCTTC.

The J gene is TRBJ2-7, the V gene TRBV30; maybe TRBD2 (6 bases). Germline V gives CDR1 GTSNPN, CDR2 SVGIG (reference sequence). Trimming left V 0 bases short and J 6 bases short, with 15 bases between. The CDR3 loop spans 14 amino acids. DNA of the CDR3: TGTGCCTGGAGTGTACGAAAAAAGGGAGGCGAGCAGTACTTC. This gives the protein CAWSVRKKGGEQYF.